The clone carrying this T cell receptor (beta chain) has just one count. Its antigen is not known. The record originates from a study of cytomegalovirus exposure and HLA in healthy donors. Use of 60 Vbeta and 13 Jbeta primers characterized the PCR. TCRdb's table, derived via immunoSEQ multiplex PCR, lists solely in-frame clones and lacks some. The sample includes approximately 200,000 clones, around 79% of them seen just once. The CDR3 loop spans 16 amino acids. Unmatched junction bases numbered 4, after V lost 1 base and J lost 0 bases. Looked up from germline, CDR1 is SGHNT and CDR2 is YYREEE (reference sequence). General study points: When presence/absence was analysed, sequencing depth was taken to be roughly uniform across donors.

The sequenced sample consisted of PBMCs. The TCR originated in a woman younger than 45 in good health and CMV-seropositive. The chain is built from TRBV5-4 and TRBJ1-3, with TRBD1 matching over 7 bases. The CDR3 reads CASSLRGTASGNTIYF. The DNA for the CDR3 is TGTGCCAGCAGCTTGAGAGGGACAGCCTCTGGAAACACCATATATTTT.